These 30 T cell receptor beta chains came from one sample sequenced in a study of CD4 and CD8 cells across lung adenocarcinoma regions. Via MiXCR, TCRdb re-called the PCR reads, giving one row per CDR3 protein. Among 20,000 to 25,000 distinct CDR3 sequences listed, around 50% were seen once. The sequenced sample was CD8+ T cells from the center of a lung tumor. These receptors were obtained from a female donor with lung adenocarcinoma. The CD4 and CD8 labels of this study may be unreliable.

This clonotype has a single count. The rearrangement joins TRBV20-1 to TRBJ1-2; TRBD1 matches 8 bases. Germline V gene sequence: CDR1 DFQATT, CDR2 SNEGSKA (reference sequence). The length of the CDR3 is 16 residues. The trim removed 1 base at V and 0 bases at J, leaving 7 bases unmatched. The CDR3 loop reads CSARAPGGAANYGYTF. The CDR3 region has the DNA TGCAGTGCTAGAGCCCCAGGGGGCGCCGCTAACTATGGCTACACCTTC.

The chain is built from TRBV4-1 and TRBJ2-1, with D unresolved. The CDR3 spans 16 residues. Germline CDR1 is MGHRA and CDR2 is YSYEKL. V lost 0 bases and J 3 bases, leaving 12 bases between the germline ends. CDR3 sequence reads: CASSQDPAPSYNEQFF. The CDR3 nucleotides are TGCGCCAGCAGCCAAGATCCGGCCCCTAGCTACAATGAGCAGTTCTTC.

V gene TRBV6-1 combines with J gene TRBJ1-4; D is perhaps TRBD1 (5 bases). Germline V gene data show CDR1 as MNHNS and CDR2 as SASEGT. The CDR3 contains 12 residues. DNA of the CDR3: TGTGCGTCGACAGCTAATAATGAAAAACTGTTTTTT. This encodes CASTANNEKLFF.

This clonotype occurred once. This may stem from a read error, because a much larger clone lies one nucleotide away. The chain uses TRBV27 and TRBJ2-1; D assignment may be TRBD1 or TRBD2 (5 bases each). The CDR3 covers 15 residues. Trimming took off 3 bases at V and 10 bases at J, with 19 bases between the two ends. CDR1 is MNHEY, CDR2 SMNVEV, per germline (reference sequence). Here the CDR3 reads CASSFVGPGNAEQFF. CDR3 DNA sequence: TGTGCCAGCAGTTTCGTGGGACCGGGGAACGCGGAGCAGTTCTTC.

V usage is TRBV27 and J usage is TRBJ2-5; 12 bases are shared with TRBD2. J lost 1 base, V lost 7 bases, and 7 bases had no gene match. The CDR3 has 16 residues. Germline loops: CDR1 MNHEY, CDR2 SMNVEV (reference sequence). CDR3 protein: CASTRLAGGGQETQYF. DNA of the CDR3: TGTGCCAGCACTCGGCTAGCGGGAGGGGGCCAAGAGACCCAGTACTTC.

This clonotype is termed medium-sized. This chain uses TRBV10-1 with TRBJ2-1, with 10 bases fitting TRBD2. The CDR3 has 14 amino acids. From germline, CDR1 is WNHNN and CDR2 SYGVQD (reference sequence). V was pared by 5 bases and J by 2 bases, with 0 bases of the junction left unmatched. In nucleotides, the CDR3 is TGCGCCAGCAGTACTAGCGGGGCCTACAATGAGCAGTTCTTC. Translating it yields CASSTSGAYNEQFF.

A few counts support this clonotype. The rearrangement uses TRBV14 and TRBJ2-2, with a tentative D call TRBD2 (6 bases). The V gene's germline CDR1 is SGHDN and CDR2 FVKESK. The V end lost 5 bases, the J end lost 2 bases, and 15 bases lay between the germline ends. This CDR3 comprises 16 residues. The CDR3 reads CASSYLGGHNTGELFF. The CDR3 DNA is TGTGCCAGCAGCTACTTAGGAGGGCATAACACCGGGGAGCTGTTTTTT.

Worth noting for this clonotype: At one boundary the junction diverges from the germline segment, which might be a read error. The chain has TRBV10-1 and TRBJ2-5; 8 bases are shared with TRBD2. The CDR3 covers 14 residues. The germline V gene encodes CDR1 WNHNN and CDR2 SYGVQD (reference sequence). The CDR3 spells CAGSGGCDPDTQYF. Here the CDR3 DNA reads TGCGCGGGCAGCGGGGGCTGTGACCCAGATACGCAGTACTTT.

The V gene is TRBV27, the J gene TRBJ2-3; maybe TRBD2 (6 bases). There are 15 residues in the CDR3. CDR1 is MNHEY, CDR2 SMNVEV, per germline (reference sequence). V was cut by 9 bases and J by 4 bases, with 20 bases left in between. CDR3 sequence (DNA): TGTGCCAGGGCCGGTGGGGGGAGTTCCGCAGATACGCAGTATTTT. It specifies CARAGGGSSADTQYF.

There are a few counts of this clonotype. CDR3 residues: CASRIRDTNTEAFF. CDR3 nucleotide sequence: TGCGCCAGCCGAATCCGGGACACGAACACTGAAGCTTTCTTT. The chain combines TRBV5-1 with TRBJ1-1; D might be TRBD1 (6 bases). Germline CDR1 reads SGHRS; CDR2 reads YFSETQ. Trimming left V 7 bases short and J 1 base short, with 14 bases between. The CDR3 runs to 14 residues. Variable domain in full (rest from reference TRBV5-1 and TRBJ1-1): KAGVTQTPRYLIKTRGQQVTLSCSPISGHRSVSWYQQTPGQGLQFLFEYFSETQRNKGNFPGRFSGRQFSNSRSEMNVSTLELGDSALYLCASRIRDTNTEAFFGQGTRLTVV.

This sequence joins TRBV6-1 and TRBJ2-7; 10 nucleotides agree with TRBD1. The CDR3 is 14 amino acids. Germline-derived CDR1 and CDR2 are MNHNS and SASEGT. V shed 5 bases and J 1 base; nucleotides not matched to a gene: 2. CDR3 DNA: TGTGCCAGCAGTCGACAGGGGGCTTCCTACGAGCAGTACTTC. Translation: CASSRQGASYEQYF.

The chain couples TRBV25-1 to TRBJ2-5; no firm D call. The J call could be wrong; TRBJ2-7 is a better fit for the DNA end. CDR1 MGHDK and CDR2 SYGVNS come from the germline V gene. The CDR3 has 13 residues. The CDR3 nucleotides are TGTGCCAGCAGTGATTCCGGATTCTACGAGCAGTACTTC. It encodes CASSDSGFYEQYF.

On this clonotype itself: Germline and junction disagree at one end, which may indicate a read error. The chain carries TRBV27 and TRBJ2-3; 7 bases line up with TRBD2. Germline V gives CDR1 MNHEY, CDR2 SMNVEV (reference sequence). This CDR3 comprises 16 residues. For the CDR3, the DNA is TGTGCCAGCAGGGTCCGGCGGGGGTGGGTGAAAGATATGCAGTATTTC. Its protein product is CASRVRRGWVKDMQYF.

This clonotype is labeled as medium-sized. J is TRBJ2-5 and V is TRBV10-2; TRBD1 is a possible D gene (5 bases). This CDR3 spans 14 amino acids. V lost 5 bases to trimming and J lost 3 bases, with 13 bases between them. The germline gives CDR1 WSHSY, CDR2 SAAADI. The CDR3 region has the DNA TGCGCCAGCAGTAATTGGGGCAGGGAAGAGACCCAGTACTTC. Its protein product is CASSNWGREETQYF.

The chain is built from TRBV10-1 and TRBJ2-4, with D perhaps TRBD1 (5 bases). The DNA matches TRBJ2-1 better at its end, which makes the J call doubtful. This CDR3 spans 14 amino acids. Germline V gene data show CDR1 as WNHNN and CDR2 as SYGVQD (reference sequence). The CDR3: CASSEGTSWGEQFF. CDR3 sequence (DNA): TGCGCCAGCAGTGAGGGCACGTCGTGGGGCGAGCAGTTCTTC.

The V call is TRBV6-5, the J call TRBJ2-1, with unresolved D. The J call may be wrong; the DNA end is better matched by TRBJ2-5. Germline lookup yields CDR1 MNHEY and CDR2 SVGAGI. CDR3 length: 11 amino acids. The CDR3, as DNA: TGTGCCAGCAGTATACAAGAGACCCAGTACTTC. Protein: CASSIQETQYF.

A word on this clonotype: The junction shows a germline mismatch at one end, possibly a read error. The rearrangement links TRBV27 to TRBJ2-3; tentative D call: TRBD2 (6 bases). Germline V lookup: CDR1 MNHEY, CDR2 SMNVEV (reference sequence). The CDR3 contains 13 residues. The CDR3 is CATGVCGKDTQYF. DNA of the CDR3: TGTGCCACGGGAGTGTGCGGCAAAGACACGCAGTACTTT.

Notes on this clonotype: At one end the junction does not follow the germline gene, possibly because of a read error. This chain connects TRBV10-1 to TRBJ2-3; no clear D gene. CDR3 length equals 14 residues. Germline CDR1 is WNHNN and CDR2 is SYGVQD (reference sequence). The CDR3 protein is CASRWGCDQDTQYF. As DNA, the CDR3 is TGCGCCAGCAGATGGGGATGTGACCAAGATACCCAGTATTTT.

This clonotype is medium-sized (0.01 to 0.1%) within its sample. The CDR3 spells CASSLGTGGYSPLHF. In nucleotides, the CDR3 is TGTGCCAGCAGCTTAGGGACAGGGGGATATTCACCCCTCCACTTT. The chain carries TRBV7-2 and TRBJ1-6; 10 positions match TRBD1. The length of the CDR3 is 15 residues. Germline CDR1 is SGHTA and CDR2 is FQGNSA. With 1 base clipped from V and 8 bases from J, the junction kept 2 bases outside the gene matches.

The chain couples TRBV10-3 to TRBJ2-1; D gene ambiguous. TRBJ2-4 matches the DNA end more closely, so the J call is doubtful. Germline values: CDR1 ENHRY, CDR2 SYGVKD. The CDR3 has 14 amino acids. This CDR3 reads CATKVRRQEDIQYF. In DNA, the CDR3 is TGTGCCACGAAGGTCCGCCGTCAGGAAGACATTCAGTACTTC.

As to this clonotype: The junction differs from germline at one of its ends, possibly a read error. This chain uses TRBV11-3 with TRBJ2-4, with D uncertain. The V gene's germline CDR1 is SGHNT and CDR2 YENEEA. The CDR3 consists of 13 residues. CDR3 protein: CASSLVATDIQYF. In nucleotides, the CDR3 is TGTGCCAGCAGCCTCGTAGCCACAGACATTCAGTACTTT.

The chain joins TRBV14 to TRBJ1-5; D call uncertain. The CDR3 consists of 14 residues. Germline-derived CDR1 and CDR2 are SGHDN and FVKESK. With 3 bases removed from V and 3 bases from J, the gap between germline ends came to 9 bases. CDR3 DNA sequence: TGTGCCAGCAGCCAGGGCTCGGTCAATCAGCCCCAGCATTTT. Its translation is CASSQGSVNQPQHF.

The rearrangement links TRBV6-1 to TRBJ2-3, with 11 bases aligning to TRBD1. This CDR3 has 14 amino acids. In germline, CDR1 is MNHNS, CDR2 SASEGT. The V segment lost 7 bases and the J segment 5 bases; nucleotides outside the gene matches: 5. The CDR3 loop reads CASKIGTGGDTQYF. The CDR3 bases are TGTGCCAGCAAAATTGGGACAGGGGGAGATACGCAGTATTTT.

The chain employs TRBV11-1 and TRBJ1-1; unclear D gene. The germline V gene encodes CDR1 SGHAT and CDR2 FQDESV (reference sequence). The ends were cut back, 1 base at V and 1 base at J, with 7 bases in the middle. CDR3 length: 14 amino acids. The DNA of the CDR3 is TGTGCCAGCAGCTTAGGGTTGGGGAACACTGAAGCTTTCTTT. It translates to CASSLGLGNTEAFF.

This clonotype was detected only once. This chain connects TRBV27 to TRBJ2-1; D gene ambiguous. The CDR3 length is 15 residues. The germline V gene has CDR1 MNHEY and CDR2 SMNVEV (reference sequence). Trimming took off 6 bases at V and 0 bases at J, with 12 bases between the two ends. For the CDR3, the DNA is TGTGCCAGCAGGAAAATGTCAAGCTCCTACAATGAGCAGTTCTTC. Translation gives CASRKMSSSYNEQFF.

This clonotype showed up many times. The J gene is TRBJ1-1, the V gene TRBV12-3 or TRBV12-4; D unresolved. This CDR3 comprises 15 residues. The germline V and J ends were trimmed by 5 bases and 0 bases, with 13 bases remaining between them. The CDR3: CASSPSGLMNTEAFF. The CDR3 coding sequence is TGTGCCAGCAGTCCGTCCGGATTAATGAACACTGAAGCTTTCTTT.

The sample holds a few counts of this clonotype. The chain combines TRBV7-2 with TRBJ2-1; 11 nucleotides align to TRBD2. There are 16 residues in the CDR3. Germline CDR1 reads SGHTA; CDR2 reads FQGNSA. The V gene end was trimmed by 5 bases and the J gene end by 6 bases; junction bases not matched to a gene: 9. CDR3: CASSGAGLAGGNEQFF. The CDR3 DNA follows: TGTGCCAGCAGCGGAGCTGGGCTAGCGGGAGGCAATGAGCAGTTCTTC. The whole variable domain, remainder taken from reference TRBV7-2 and TRBJ2-1, is GAGVSQSPSNKVTEKGKDVELRCDPISGHTALYWYRQSLGQGLEFLIYFQGNSAPDKSGLPSDRFSAERTGGSVSTLTIQRTQQEDSAVYLCASSGAGLAGGNEQFFGPGTRLTVL.

To note about this clonotype: The junction departs from germline at one end; a sequencing error may be responsible. The V call is TRBV6-1, the J call TRBJ1-6, with a weak D call TRBD1 (6 bases). This CDR3 is 14 amino acids long. The germline gives CDR1 MNHNS, CDR2 SASEGT. The CDR3 sequence is CASSPEGDRQPHHF. CDR3 coding DNA: TGTGCCAGCAGCCCCGAGGGGGATAGACAGCCCCACCACTTT.

V is TRBV27 and J is TRBJ2-1; 9 bases match TRBD1. With the DNA end fitting TRBJ2-5 better, the J assignment may be wrong. Germline V gene data show CDR1 as MNHEY and CDR2 as SMNVEV (reference sequence). The length of the CDR3 is 14 residues. The CDR3 loop is CASRPQGAEETQYF. The CDR3, as DNA: TGTGCCAGCAGGCCACAGGGGGCTGAGGAGACCCAGTACTTC.

This chain uses TRBV6-1 with TRBJ2-1, with TRBD1 identical over 8 bases. CDR3 length: 17 amino acids. Looked up from germline, CDR1 is MNHNS and CDR2 is SASEGT. Trimming removed 3 bases from V and 4 bases from J; junction bases left unmatched: 11. The CDR3 spells CASSDSGRGPSYNEQFF. CDR3 coding DNA: TGTGCCAGCAGTGATAGTGGCAGGGGGCCTTCTTACAATGAGCAGTTCTTC.